The present T cell receptor (beta chain) was sequenced within a study of CD8 T cells in Susac syndrome. V was shortened by 4 bases and J by 0 bases, with 14 bases between the two germline ends. This CDR3 spans 15 amino acids. Looked up from germline, CDR1 is SGHRS and CDR2 is YFSETQ. A quantity of roughly 0.5 to 1 ug RNA underwent reverse transcription using random hexamers. TCRdb ran MiXCR on the immunoSEQ multiplex PCR reads and lists one entry per CDR3 protein. The sample comprises tens of thousands of distinct CDR3 sequences, less than 95% of which are singletons, and approximately 0.38% rests with the top ten.

This sequence joins TRBV5-1 and TRBJ2-7, with D tentatively TRBD1 or TRBD2 (5 bases each). The sample was CD8+ T cells from PBMCs. This clonotype was obtained from a human donor with multiple sclerosis. The CDR3 here is CASSLSGTASYEQYF. CDR3 DNA sequence: TGCGCCAGCAGCCTCTCCGGGACGGCCTCCTACGAGCAGTACTTC.